These 19 T cell receptor beta chains originate from one sample sequenced in a study of cytomegalovirus exposure and HLA in healthy donors. Profiled with immunoSEQ multiplex PCR; TCRdb holds only in-frame clones, not every one. In the table there are 120,000 or so clones, roughly 89% of which are singletons. Input material: PBMCs. Receptors originate from a woman aged 18 to 35 in good health and CMV-seronegative.

The rearrangement links TRBV25-1 to TRBJ2-7, with D possibly TRBD1 on 6 matching bases. Trimming cost V 2 bases and J 2 bases, with 13 bases left between them. Germline CDR1 MGHDK, CDR2 SYGVNS. The CDR3 extends over 15 amino acids. CDR3 sequence reads: CASSEPAGTTYEQYF. CDR3 sequence (DNA): TGTGCCAGCAGTGAACCCGCCGGGACAACCTACGAGCAGTACTTC.

The gene calls are TRBV28 and TRBJ1-5, with D unresolved. The CDR3 is 13 residues long. The V end was cut by 2 bases, the J end by 9 bases, with 11 bases between. The germline V gene encodes CDR1 MDHEN and CDR2 SYDVKM. CDR3 nucleotide sequence: TGTGCCAGCAGTTTACCGACTACTAGGCCCCAGCATTTT. This codes for CASSLPTTRPQHF.

V is TRBV4-1 and J is TRBJ2-5; TRBD2 aligns across 8 bases. The CDR3 sequence is 14 residues long. After removal of 3 bases from V and 2 bases from J, the junction contained 2 bases not matched to a gene. CDR1 MGHRA and CDR2 YSYEKL come from the germline V gene. The DNA for the CDR3 is TGCGCCAGCAGCCAGTCGGGGGGGCAAGAGACCCAGTACTTC. Amino acids: CASSQSGGQETQYF.

V and J are TRBV6-6 and TRBJ1-2; TRBD1 aligns across 7 bases. Germline trimming cut 5 bases from V and 8 bases from J; bases unmatched to any gene: 11. This CDR3 comprises 14 residues. Germline CDR1 reads MNHNY; CDR2 reads SVGAGI (reference sequence). The CDR3 loop reads CASSPDRPGGGYTF. As DNA, the CDR3 is TGTGCCAGCAGTCCTGACAGGCCAGGGGGGGGCTACACCTTC.

V is TRBV19 and J is TRBJ1-5, with a weak D call TRBD1 (6 bases). CDR1 is LNHDA and CDR2 is SQIVND in the germline V gene (reference sequence). The length of the CDR3 is 15 residues. V was clipped by 2 bases and J by 3 bases, with 11 bases between them. CDR3 residues: CASSIPGHLNQPQHF. In DNA, the CDR3 is TGTGCCAGTAGTATACCGGGACACCTCAATCAGCCCCAGCATTTT.

This chain joins TRBV28 and TRBJ2-1, with 14 nucleotides matching TRBD2. This CDR3 is 19 amino acids long. The trim removed 9 bases at V and 3 bases at J, leaving 16 bases unmatched. In germline, CDR1 is MDHEN, CDR2 SYDVKM. The CDR3 DNA is TGTGCCAGTCTATCGGATCAAACCGGGACTAGCGGGAGCTACAATGAGCAGTTCTTC. It yields the protein CASLSDQTGTSGSYNEQFF.

Comments on this clone: In this CDR3 the conserved last residue, phenylalanine or tryptophan, is missing, so a read error is likely. The J gene is TRBJ2-3, the V gene TRBV7-9; D gene uncertain. The ends were cut back, 1 base at V and 0 bases at J, with 2 bases in the middle. This CDR3 contains 13 residues. The germline V gene encodes CDR1 SEHNR and CDR2 FQNEAQ (reference sequence). The CDR3 region has the DNA TGTGCCAGCAGCTTAGTCAGCACAGATACGCAGTATCTT. It encodes CASSLVSTDTQYL.

The rearrangement links TRBV27 to TRBJ2-7; 7 nucleotides line up with TRBD2. In germline, CDR1 is MNHEY, CDR2 SMNVEV (reference sequence). This CDR3 is built from 16 residues. V lost 3 bases to trimming and J lost 1 base; unmatched junction nucleotides: 9. CDR3 DNA: TGTGCCAGCAGTTTGGGGGGTCAGCGGGGATCCTACGAGCAGTACTTC. Translation gives CASSLGGQRGSYEQYF.

The chain recombines TRBV4-3 with TRBJ1-2; D unresolved. V lost 0 bases to trimming and J lost 3 bases, with 14 bases between them. CDR3 length equals 16 residues. Germline lookup yields CDR1 LGHNA and CDR2 YSLEER. The CDR3 DNA follows: TGCGCCAGCAGCCAAGAATCGCTCGGGAGTGACTATGGCTACACCTTC. It translates to CASSQESLGSDYGYTF.

The gene calls are TRBV6-5 and TRBJ1-2, with TRBD1 as a possible D gene (5 bases). Germline V CDR1 and CDR2: MNHEY, SVGAGI. Trimming shortened V by 6 bases and J by 7 bases, and 18 bases separated the two germline ends. The CDR3 length is 14 residues. This CDR3 reads CASSQARAPSGYTF. CDR3 sequence (DNA): TGTGCCAGCAGCCAAGCCAGGGCGCCTAGTGGCTACACCTTC.

This clone is a singleton in its sample. The gene calls are TRBV28 and TRBJ2-7, with D maybe TRBD1 (6 bases). This CDR3 comprises 16 residues. Germline-derived CDR1 and CDR2 are MDHEN and SYDVKM. Trimming stripped 3 bases from V and 0 bases from J, with 15 bases between. CDR3 bases: TGTGCCAGCAGTTTTAGGGGGAGACGATTCTCCTACGAGCAGTACGTC. As protein: CASSFRGRRFSYEQYV.

In its sample, this clone was seen once. V gene TRBV10-2 combines with J gene TRBJ2-5; 9 bases line up with TRBD2. The CDR3 extends over 15 amino acids. Germline CDR1 reads WSHSY; CDR2 reads SAAADI. V was pared by 4 bases and J by 7 bases, with 10 bases of the junction left unmatched. CDR3 sequence reads: CASSVTSGPRGTQYF. CDR3 DNA sequence: TGCGCCAGCAGTGTGACTAGCGGCCCCAGGGGGACCCAGTACTTC.

The rearrangement links TRBV7-6 to TRBJ2-1; D is ambiguous. This CDR3 region has 12 residues. Per the germline V gene, CDR1 is SGHVS and CDR2 is FNYEAQ. Trimming left V 5 bases short and J 7 bases short, with 9 bases between. The CDR3 loop reads CASSQARNEQFF. Here the CDR3 DNA reads TGTGCCAGCAGCCAAGCGAGGAATGAGCAGTTCTTC.

V is TRBV15 and J is TRBJ2-5, with D possibly being TRBD2 (5 bases). The CDR3 loop spans 14 amino acids. Trimming pared 0 bases from V and 3 bases from J, leaving 8 bases between. Germline-derived CDR1 and CDR2 are LNHNV and YYDKDF (reference sequence). The CDR3 region has the DNA TGTGCCACCAGCAGAGATAACGGGAAAGAGACCCAGTACTTC. Its protein is CATSRDNGKETQYF.

The sample holds one count of this clone. The chain links TRBV7-9 to TRBJ1-2, with D unclear. Trimming left V 5 bases short and J 6 bases short, with 16 bases between. Germline V gene sequence: CDR1 SEHNR, CDR2 FQNEAQ (reference sequence). The CDR3 runs to 14 residues. In DNA form, the CDR3 reads TGTGCCAGCAGCACCCACCCCGGGGAGGATGGCTACACCTTC. Its protein is CASSTHPGEDGYTF.

This clone was recorded a few times. V and J are TRBV28 and TRBJ1-2; D is ambiguous. The CDR3 runs 17 residues. Germline values: CDR1 MDHEN, CDR2 SYDVKM. V gave up 1 base and J gave up 4 bases, with 19 bases separating them. CDR3 in DNA: TGTGCCAGCAGTTTATACCCGCCCTCGACCGGGAGCTATGGCTACACCTTC. It translates to CASSLYPPSTGSYGYTF.

The J gene is TRBJ2-1, the V gene TRBV27, with TRBD2 identical over 10 bases. Losses at the gene ends were 6 bases for V and 6 bases for J; bases not matched to a gene: 11. The CDR3 contains 16 residues. Germline assignment: CDR1 MNHEY and CDR2 SMNVEV (reference sequence). CDR3 sequence: CASRPQAGGSGNEQFF. The DNA for the CDR3 is TGTGCCAGCAGGCCGCAAGCGGGAGGGTCTGGCAATGAGCAGTTCTTC.

This rearrangement joins TRBV4-2 to TRBJ2-6; 8 bases are shared with TRBD1. In germline, CDR1 is LGHNA, CDR2 YNFKEQ. V dropped 3 bases and J dropped 0; count of bases not matched to a gene: 13. The length of the CDR3 is 20 residues. Written as DNA, the CDR3 is TGTGCCAGCAGCCAGAGTCCCCCGGGACAGGACTCCTCTGGGGCCAACGTCCTGACTTTC. The encoded protein is CASSQSPPGQDSSGANVLTF.

The CDR3 loop reads CASSEPGQGYTGNTIYF. The CDR3 nucleotides are TGTGCCAGCAGTGAGCCGGGACAGGGGTATACTGGAAACACCATATATTTT. The chain is built from TRBV6-1 and TRBJ1-3, with TRBD1 matching 10 bases. The CDR3 loop spans 17 amino acids. V lost 3 bases, J lost 2 bases, and 7 bases stayed unmatched. Germline lookup yields CDR1 MNHNS and CDR2 SASEGT.